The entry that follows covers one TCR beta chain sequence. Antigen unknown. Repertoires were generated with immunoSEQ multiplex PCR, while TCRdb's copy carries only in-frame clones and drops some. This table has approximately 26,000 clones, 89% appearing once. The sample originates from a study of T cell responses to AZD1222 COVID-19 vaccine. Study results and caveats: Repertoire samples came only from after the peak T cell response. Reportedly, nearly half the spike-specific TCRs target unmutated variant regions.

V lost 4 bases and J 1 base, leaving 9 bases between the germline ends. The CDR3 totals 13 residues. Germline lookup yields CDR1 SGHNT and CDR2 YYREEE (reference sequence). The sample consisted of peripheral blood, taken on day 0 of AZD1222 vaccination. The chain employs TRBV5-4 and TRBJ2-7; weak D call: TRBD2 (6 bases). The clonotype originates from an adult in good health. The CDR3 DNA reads TGTGCCAGCAGCCCGGGACTGTCCTACGAGCAGTACTTC. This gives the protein CASSPGLSYEQYF. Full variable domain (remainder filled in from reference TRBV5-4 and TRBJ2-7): ETGVTQSPTHLIKTRGQQVTLRCSSQSGHNTVSWYQQALGQGPQFIFQYYREEENGRGNFPPRFSGLQFPNYSSELNVNALELDDSALYLCASSPGLSYEQYFGPGTRLTVT.